This TCR beta chain was captured in a study of blood T cells in healthy people across ages. As for the study in general: About one barcoded beta molecule was captured per two T cells (by template switching).

A sample-barcoded 5' primer and a J-beta primer mix were used in a second PCR of about 7 to 12 cycles. TCRdb independently ran MiXCR on the 5' RACE reads; one entry per CDR3 protein. The sample lists 850,000 to 1,100,000 distinct CDR3 sequences, more than 30% seen once, with around 13% in the top ten. Study-wide findings and caveats: Since the PBMCs were unsorted, naive and antigen-experienced cells could not be conclusively compared. Comparison with aged donors showed that long-lived donors had more naive CD4+ cells and higher diversity.

This CDR3 has 15 residues. Trimming pared 0 bases from V and 3 bases from J, leaving 10 bases between. Germline-derived CDR1 and CDR2 are SGDLS and YYNGEE. Isolated PBMCs totaled at least 7 million in each sample. This clonotype was observed a few times. Its antigen is undetermined. The chain carries TRBV9 and TRBJ2-1; possible D gene TRBD1, 6 bases. This receptor was taken from a man in his late teens or twenties in good health. The sample was blood. CDR3 bases: TGTGCCAGCAGCGTAGTAGAAGGGGGCTACAATGAGCAGTTCTTC. Amino acids: CASSVVEGGYNEQFF. The whole variable domain, filled in from reference TRBV9 and TRBJ2-1, reads DSGVTQTPKHLITATGQRVTLRCSPRSGDLSVYWYQQSLDQGLQFLIQYYNGEERAKGNILERFSAQQFPDLHSELNLSSLELGDSALYFCASSVVEGGYNEQFFGPGTRLTVL.